Below are 30 T cell receptor beta chains sequenced from a single sample in a study of blood T cell repertoires in COVID-19. TCRdb keeps only in-frame clones here, not all; method: immunoSEQ multiplex PCR. The sample comprises more than 300,000 clones, around nine tenths of which are singletons, and about 4.2% rests with the top ten. Sequenced input: PBMCs or T cells enriched from blood (not recorded which). Source of these receptors: a woman in her 30s who had been exposed to COVID-19.

The V gene is TRBV6-5, the J gene TRBJ1-1; 7 nucleotides line up with TRBD1. CDR3 size: 12 residues. The V and J ends lost 7 bases and 4 bases, in that order; junction bases with no gene match: 3. Germline lookup yields CDR1 MNHEY and CDR2 SVGAGI. Here the CDR3 reads CASKGAGTEAFF. The DNA for the CDR3 is TGTGCCAGCAAGGGGGCGGGCACTGAAGCTTTCTTT.

The V call is TRBV5-4, the J call TRBJ1-1, with TRBD1 matching 8 bases. With V trimmed by 3 bases and J by 0 bases, 7 bases remained unmatched. This CDR3 region has 16 residues. CDR1 is SGHNT, CDR2 YYREEE, per germline (reference sequence). The DNA for the CDR3 is TGTGCCAGCAGCTCAGGACAGGGATTGTTGAACACTGAAGCTTTCTTT. Its translation: CASSSGQGLLNTEAFF.

The J gene is TRBJ2-1, the V gene TRBV24-1; 10 nucleotides align to TRBD1. Germline V gives CDR1 KGHDR, CDR2 SFDVKD. The J segment lost 0 bases and the V segment lost 10 bases, leaving 2 bases of the junction unmatched. The CDR3 contains 14 residues. DNA for the CDR3: TGTGCCACTGGGGACAGGGGCTCCTACAATGAGCAGTTCTTC. Residues: CATGDRGSYNEQFF.

The rearrangement links TRBV10-3 to TRBJ1-2; TRBD1 might be the D (6 bases). V dropped 0 bases and J dropped 2 bases, with 13 bases sitting between them. Germline CDR1 is ENHRY and CDR2 is SYGVKD. The CDR3 runs to 16 residues. In DNA form, the CDR3 reads TGTGCCATCAGTGAGTCGTCCCTAACAGGGAACTATGGCTACACCTTC. It encodes CAISESSLTGNYGYTF.

This clone was seen only a few times. The rearrangement links TRBV4-2 to TRBJ2-3; 7 nucleotides line up with TRBD2. The CDR3 covers 15 residues. The trim removed 2 bases at V and 1 base at J, leaving 3 bases unmatched. From germline, CDR1 is LGHNA and CDR2 YNFKEQ. The CDR3 DNA is TGTGCCAGCAGCCAAAGCGGGGTGGGCACAGATACGCAGTATTTT. It codes for CASSQSGVGTDTQYF.

Comments on this clone: Distinct nucleotide sequences in the sample also encode this CDR3. The chain carries TRBV5-1 and TRBJ1-3, with 9 bases fitting TRBD1. Germline V gives CDR1 SGHRS, CDR2 YFSETQ. This CDR3 spans 15 amino acids. V shed 5 bases and J 2 bases; nucleotides not matched to a gene: 5. The CDR3 DNA is TGCGCCAGCAGTCAAGGACAGGGGACTGGAAACACCATATATTTT. Amino acids: CASSQGQGTGNTIYF.

The V gene is TRBV5-6, the J gene TRBJ2-6, with D unclear. CDR3 size: 18 residues. V was shortened by 0 bases and J by 0 bases, with 13 bases between the two germline ends. Per germline, CDR1 SGHDT and CDR2 YYEEEE. Here the CDR3 DNA reads TGTGCCAGCAGCTTGGTTCGCAGTTCACACTCTGGGGCCAACGTCCTGACTTTC. Translation: CASSLVRSSHSGANVLTF.

The chain has TRBV5-1 and TRBJ1-1; D is undetermined. The CDR3 totals 14 residues. V lost 1 base and J 4 bases, leaving 11 bases between the germline ends. Per germline, CDR1 SGHRS and CDR2 YFSETQ. CDR3 DNA: TGCGCCAGCAGCTTGAATTTGGGAGTCACTGAAGCTTTCTTT. This gives the protein CASSLNLGVTEAFF.

CDR3 sequence: CASSHLGGGHEQYF. For the CDR3, the DNA is TGTGCCAGCAGCCATCTCGGCGGGGGCCACGAGCAGTACTTC. This sequence joins TRBV7-9 and TRBJ2-7; tentative D call: TRBD2 (7 bases). The CDR3 has 14 residues. Germline values: CDR1 SEHNR, CDR2 FQNEAQ (reference sequence). V shed 5 bases and J shed 5 bases, with 16 bases lying between them.

The V gene is TRBV7-9, the J gene TRBJ2-7, with 10 bases fitting TRBD1. The CDR3 is 15 amino acids. Per germline, CDR1 SEHNR and CDR2 FQNEAQ (reference sequence). V lost 5 bases and J lost 2; bases outside the gene matches: 6. This CDR3 is CASSPGQGGPYEQYF. Written as DNA, the CDR3 is TGTGCCAGCAGCCCTGGACAGGGGGGGCCCTACGAGCAGTACTTC.

The rearrangement joins TRBV7-9 to TRBJ1-5; TRBD1 matches 9 bases. CDR3 length: 15 residues. The V gene's germline CDR1 is SEHNR and CDR2 FQNEAQ (reference sequence). V lost 8 bases, J lost 3 bases, and 8 bases stayed unmatched. For the CDR3, the DNA is TGTGCCAGCTCCCGTACAGGGGGCGTCAATCAGCCCCAGCATTTT. Amino acid sequence: CASSRTGGVNQPQHF.

In this sample, this clone turned up once. The chain uses TRBV18 and TRBJ1-1; D ambiguous. Trimming took off 0 bases at V and 0 bases at J, with 8 bases between the two ends. The CDR3 is 15 amino acids. Germline values: CDR1 KGHSH, CDR2 LQKENI. Here the CDR3 reads CASSPPRNMNTEAFF. The CDR3 region has the DNA TGTGCCAGCTCACCACCGAGGAACATGAACACTGAAGCTTTCTTT. Variable domain in full (rest from reference TRBV18 and TRBJ1-1): NAGVMQNPRHLVRRRGQEARLRCSPMKGHSHVYWYRQLPEEGLKFMVYLQKENIIDESGMPKERFSAEFPKEGPSILRIQQVVRGDSAAYFCASSPPRNMNTEAFFGQGTRLTVV.

The rearrangement joins TRBV9 to TRBJ2-1; D perhaps matches TRBD1 (6 bases). Trimming pared 1 base from V and 1 base from J, leaving 6 bases between. This CDR3 comprises 14 residues. Looked up from germline, CDR1 is SGDLS and CDR2 is YYNGEE. CDR3 sequence: CASSVQGSYNEQFF. The DNA for the CDR3 is TGTGCCAGCAGCGTACAGGGGTCCTACAATGAGCAGTTCTTC. The entire variable domain, with the rest obtained from reference TRBV9 and TRBJ2-1, is as follows: DSGVTQTPKHLITATGQRVTLRCSPRSGDLSVYWYQQSLDQGLQFLIQYYNGEERAKGNILERFSAQQFPDLHSELNLSSLELGDSALYFCASSVQGSYNEQFFGPGTRLTVL.

This chain uses TRBV23-1 with TRBJ1-5; TRBD1 agrees at 11 bases. TRBV23-1 counts as an open reading frame of uncertain function. V lost 6 bases, J lost 2 bases, and 18 bases stayed unmatched. This CDR3 has 20 residues. Here the CDR3 DNA reads TGCGCCAGCAGCCGCCAACCGGGACAGGGGGAAATTTTGGGCAATCAGCCCCAGCATTTT. Its translation: CASSRQPGQGEILGNQPQHF.

The chain is built from TRBV20-1 and TRBJ2-7; no clear D. CDR3 length: 12 amino acids. V was pared by 3 bases and J by 5 bases, with 11 bases between. Germline CDR1 is DFQATT and CDR2 is SNEGSKA (reference sequence). The CDR3: CSASSGFDEQYF. In DNA, the CDR3 is TGCAGTGCTAGTTCCGGGTTCGACGAGCAGTACTTC.

The V call is TRBV5-1, the J call TRBJ2-2; 7 positions agree with TRBD1. Trimming at V came to 4 bases and at J to 3 bases, leaving 9 bases not matched to a gene. The CDR3 covers 16 residues. CDR1 SGHRS and CDR2 YFSETQ come from the germline V gene. The CDR3 loop reads CASSPRQGLHTGELFF. Here the CDR3 DNA reads TGCGCCAGCAGCCCGCGACAGGGATTGCACACCGGGGAGCTGTTTTTT.

The chain combines TRBV10-3 with TRBJ2-3; TRBD2 agrees at 9 bases. V shed 2 bases and J 2 bases; nucleotides not matched to a gene: 8. From germline, CDR1 is ENHRY and CDR2 SYGVKD. The CDR3 has 17 amino acids. As DNA, the CDR3 is TGTGCCATCAGTGAGCGCAGTAGCGGGGGCCCCACAGATACGCAGTATTTT. It translates to CAISERSSGGPTDTQYF.

The gene calls are TRBV15 and TRBJ2-5; tentative D call: TRBD2 (6 bases). The CDR3 extends over 15 amino acids. Germline V gene data show CDR1 as LNHNV and CDR2 as YYDKDF (reference sequence). Deletions cut 0 bases from V and 4 bases from J, with 12 bases between. The CDR3 spells CATSRDQAGPETQYF. CDR3 bases: TGTGCCACCAGCAGAGATCAGGCGGGGCCAGAGACCCAGTACTTC. The full variable domain, rest sourced from reference TRBV15 and TRBJ2-5, is DAMVIQNPRYQVTQFGKPVTLSCSQTLNHNVMYWYQQKSSQAPKLLFHYYDKDFNNEADTPDNFQSRRPNTSFCFLDIRSPGLGDTAMYLCATSRDQAGPETQYFGPGTRLLVL.

The chain links TRBV14 to TRBJ2-7; 8 bases match TRBD2. The junction had 6 bases not matched to a gene; V was cut back by 0 bases and J by 8 bases. Germline V gene lookup returns CDR1 SGHDN and CDR2 FVKESK. This CDR3 comprises 14 residues. The CDR3 loop reads CASSQDRIAGQQYF. The CDR3 DNA follows: TGTGCCAGCAGCCAAGATAGGATAGCGGGGCAGCAGTACTTC.

V is TRBV5-1 and J is TRBJ2-1; 7 bases match TRBD1. CDR1 SGHRS and CDR2 YFSETQ come from the germline V gene. With V trimmed by 4 bases and J by 2 bases, 9 bases remained unmatched. CDR3 size: 16 residues. DNA of the CDR3: TGCGCCAGCAGCCCTTCGACAGGGACGACCTACAATGAGCAGTTCTTC. This encodes CASSPSTGTTYNEQFF.

V gene TRBV4-1 combines with J gene TRBJ1-3; 9 nucleotides line up with TRBD1. Germline CDR1 and CDR2: MGHRA and YSYEKL. After removal of 3 bases from V and 1 base from J, the junction contained 7 bases not matched to a gene. The CDR3 is 17 amino acids. The CDR3 protein is CASSQSGQGFSGNTIYF. The CDR3 region has the DNA TGCGCCAGCAGCCAGAGCGGACAGGGGTTTTCTGGAAACACCATATATTTT.

The chain couples TRBV7-9 to TRBJ2-5, with 7 positions matching TRBD1. The V and J ends lost 4 bases and 2 bases, in that order; junction bases with no gene match: 7. Germline loops: CDR1 SEHNR, CDR2 FQNEAQ (reference sequence). CDR3 length: 15 residues. CDR3 sequence (DNA): TGTGCCAGCAGCTCGGGACAGCCGGATCAAGAGACCCAGTACTTC. This codes for CASSSGQPDQETQYF.

The gene calls are TRBV7-9 and TRBJ1-5; the D is unclear. This CDR3 comprises 15 residues. CDR1 and CDR2 (germline): SEHNR, FQNEAQ (reference sequence). The V end lost 2 bases, the J end lost 5 bases, and 13 bases lay between the germline ends. CDR3 DNA: TGTGCCAGCAGCTTACCAGGAGGAAGGGATCAGCCCCAGCATTTT. Translated: CASSLPGGRDQPQHF.

The chain has TRBV19 and TRBJ1-1, with 9 bases fitting TRBD1. The junction had 5 bases not matched to a gene; V was cut back by 4 bases and J by 5 bases. Germline V CDR1 and CDR2: LNHDA, SQIVND (reference sequence). The CDR3 extends over 14 amino acids. CDR3 loop: CASSTTGGGTEAFF. Written as DNA, the CDR3 is TGTGCCAGTAGTACGACAGGGGGTGGAACTGAAGCTTTCTTT.

The chain joins TRBV6-5 to TRBJ2-5, with D maybe TRBD2 (5 bases). This CDR3 spans 12 amino acids. V lost 4 bases, J lost 8 bases, and 11 bases lay in between. The germline gives CDR1 MNHEY, CDR2 SVGAGI. The CDR3 DNA reads TGTGCCAGCAGTTCCCGGTCGGGAACCCAGTACTTC. Amino acid sequence: CASSSRSGTQYF.

The V and J genes are TRBV7-8 and TRBJ1-1; no clear D gene. The germline gives CDR1 SGHVS, CDR2 FQNEAQ. CDR3 length: 16 amino acids. V was pared by 5 bases and J by 0 bases, with 16 bases between. CDR3 nucleotides: TGTGCCAGCAGCGCCGCCAGGCTATCCATGAACACTGAAGCTTTCTTT. Its translation is CASSAARLSMNTEAFF. Drawing the rest from reference TRBV7-8 and TRBJ1-1, the complete variable domain is GAGVSQSPRYKVAKRGQDVALRCDPISGHVSLFWYQQALGQGPEFLTYFQNEAQLDKSGLPSDRFFAERPEGSVSTLKIQRTQQEDSAVYLCASSAARLSMNTEAFFGQGTRLTVV.

This clone came up once. J is TRBJ1-5 and V is TRBV6-6; 7 bases match TRBD1. The V gene end was trimmed by 3 bases and the J gene end by 5 bases; junction bases not matched to a gene: 4. The CDR3 extends over 14 amino acids. In germline, CDR1 is MNHNY, CDR2 SVGAGI (reference sequence). The CDR3, as DNA: TGTGCCAGCAGTTATGGAGGGGGCGATCAGCCCCAGCATTTT. It translates to CASSYGGGDQPQHF.

This chain uses TRBV9 with TRBJ1-1; D not resolved. Trimming pared 5 bases from V and 5 bases from J, leaving 22 bases between. This CDR3 has 16 residues. Germline V gene data show CDR1 as SGDLS and CDR2 as YYNGEE. CDR3 sequence reads: CASSQVDGSRGTEAFF. DNA for the CDR3: TGTGCCAGCAGTCAGGTAGACGGGTCTCGAGGGACTGAAGCTTTCTTT.

This chain uses TRBV5-5 with TRBJ1-1; 7 bases fit TRBD1. The CDR3 totals 15 residues. With V trimmed by 3 bases and J by 4 bases, 9 bases remained unmatched. CDR1 SGHKS and CDR2 YYEKEE come from the germline V gene (reference sequence). CDR3 bases: TGTGCCAGCAGCTATTCCACAGGGGATTTCACTGAAGCTTTCTTT. Encoded protein: CASSYSTGDFTEAFF.

The chain couples TRBV27 to TRBJ2-7; TRBD1 matches at 8 bases. V shed 5 bases, J shed 3 bases, and the junction held 15 bases outside the gene matches. Germline V gene sequence: CDR1 MNHEY, CDR2 SMNVEV (reference sequence). This CDR3 contains 17 residues. As DNA, the CDR3 is TGTGCCAGCAGTCCGATCTCACCCGGACAGGGAGGCTACGAGCAGTACTTC. Residues: CASSPISPGQGGYEQYF.